These 28 T cell receptor beta chains came from one sample sequenced in a study of cytomegalovirus exposure and HLA in healthy donors (TCRdb year 2017). The library relied on the immunoSEQ multiplex PCR assay. For the multiplex PCR, a mixture combining 60 forward primers for TCR Vbeta segments and 13 reverse primers for TCR Jbeta segments was used. TCRdb mirrors the immuneACCESS table, restricted to in-frame sequences. Some clones are absent from its copies; in checked studies, under half trace to an unresolved V gene, and the reason for the others is unknown. For this sample the table gives approximately 120,000 clones, of which 69% were detected only once. The ten largest account for 5.4% of the sample. The sample comprised PBMCs. Receptors originate from a woman aged 70-85 years in good health and CMV-seropositive.

The rearrangement uses TRBV5-1 and TRBJ2-6; possible D gene TRBD1, 5 bases. Germline V gene lookup returns CDR1 SGHRS and CDR2 YFSETQ. The V gene lost 1 base and the J gene lost 1 base, with 6 bases spanning the gap. CDR3 length: 15 residues. The CDR3, as DNA: TGCGCCAGCAGCTTGTCAGGGTCTGGGGCCAACGTCCTGACTTTC. Encoded protein: CASSLSGSGANVLTF.

The rearrangement uses TRBV7-2 and TRBJ1-4, with a weak D call TRBD1 (5 bases). CDR3 length: 14 residues. The germline V gene has CDR1 SGHTA and CDR2 FQGNSA. The V end was cut by 5 bases, the J end by 0 bases, with 7 bases between. In DNA, the CDR3 is TGTGCCAGCAGCCGGACATCAACTAATGAAAAACTGTTTTTT. This codes for CASSRTSTNEKLFF. The whole variable domain, remainder taken from reference TRBV7-2 and TRBJ1-4, is GAGVSQSPSNKVTEKGKDVELRCDPISGHTALYWYRQSLGQGLEFLIYFQGNSAPDKSGLPSDRFSAERTGGSVSTLTIQRTQQEDSAVYLCASSRTSTNEKLFFGSGTQLSVL.

This chain uses TRBV10-3 with TRBJ1-1; D uncertain. Looked up from germline, CDR1 is ENHRY and CDR2 is SYGVKD. This CDR3 comprises 14 residues. V dropped 4 bases and J dropped 0 bases, with 9 bases sitting between them. CDR3 sequence reads: CAISGSGLNTEAFF. The CDR3 nucleotides are TGTGCCATCAGTGGCTCGGGATTGAACACTGAAGCTTTCTTT.

This chain links TRBV30 with TRBJ1-2; D is uncertain. Deletions cut 7 bases from V and 5 bases from J, with 2 bases between. CDR1 and CDR2 from the germline V gene are GTSNPN and SVGIG (reference sequence). The CDR3 runs 8 residues. The CDR3 reads CASYGYTF. The CDR3 coding sequence is TGTGCCTCATATGGCTACACCTTC.

The CDR3 protein is CANNPGSGANVLTF. The CDR3 region has the DNA TGTGCCAATAACCCAGGGTCTGGGGCCAACGTCCTGACTTTC. The chain is built from TRBV6-1 and TRBJ2-6, with a possible D match to TRBD1 (5 bases). Germline lookup yields CDR1 MNHNS and CDR2 SASEGT. The CDR3 extends over 14 amino acids. With 10 bases removed from V and 1 base from J, the gap between germline ends came to 11 bases.

This sequence joins TRBV4-1 and TRBJ1-5; no clear D gene. The length of the CDR3 is 14 residues. The V and J ends lost 4 bases and 4 bases respectively, with 11 bases between them. Germline loops: CDR1 MGHRA, CDR2 YSYEKL. CDR3 in DNA: TGCGCCAGCAGCCCGATGGGCCCTAATCAGCCCCAGCATTTT. Its protein is CASSPMGPNQPQHF.

This CDR3 reads CASSSYGGSSYNEQFF. Here the CDR3 DNA reads TGTGCCAGCAGCTCATACGGGGGGAGCTCCTACAATGAGCAGTTCTTC. This chain uses TRBV7-2 with TRBJ2-1, with TRBD2 matching over 7 bases. The V gene's germline CDR1 is SGHTA and CDR2 FQGNSA. With 4 bases clipped from V and 0 bases from J, the junction kept 6 bases outside the gene matches. The length of the CDR3 is 16 residues.

The chain couples TRBV7-9 to TRBJ2-1; 8 positions agree with TRBD2. CDR3 length: 17 residues. Trimming cost V 4 bases and J 0 bases; bases outside gene matches: 8. The germline CDR1 and CDR2 sequences are SEHNR and FQNEAQ (reference sequence). The CDR3 DNA reads as TGTGCCAGCAGCTCCAAACTAGCGGAAAGCTCCTACAATGAGCAGTTCTTC. Amino acids: CASSSKLAESSYNEQFF.

The chain couples TRBV11-2 to TRBJ1-4, with 9 bases fitting TRBD1. Germline V CDR1 and CDR2: SGHAT, FQNNGV. The CDR3 sequence is 15 residues long. The V segment lost 4 bases and the J segment 8 bases; nucleotides outside the gene matches: 8. CDR3 sequence reads: CASSSYRGRDEKLFF. The CDR3 bases are TGTGCCAGCAGCTCCTACAGGGGGCGGGACGAAAAACTGTTTTTT.

A single count supports this clone. The genes are TRBV5-1 and TRBJ2-7; D might be TRBD2 (5 bases). Trimming stripped 0 bases from V and 0 bases from J, with 16 bases between. The CDR3 spans 17 residues. Germline V gives CDR1 SGHRS, CDR2 YFSETQ. The CDR3 here is CASSLGIRGMDSYEQYF. CDR3 nucleotides: TGCGCCAGCAGCTTGGGAATCCGGGGTATGGACTCCTACGAGCAGTACTTC.

V usage is TRBV29-1 and J usage is TRBJ2-5; no clear D gene. CDR1 and CDR2 from the germline V gene are SQVTM and ANQGSEA. The V end was cut by 3 bases, the J end by 0 bases, with 5 bases between. This CDR3 has 12 residues. The CDR3 coding sequence is TGCAGCGTTGAGCGGAACCAAGAGACCCAGTACTTC. It codes for CSVERNQETQYF.

The V gene is TRBV6-6, the J gene TRBJ2-5; D is ambiguous. Trimming shortened V by 6 bases and J by 5 bases, and 19 bases separated the two germline ends. This CDR3 is built from 15 residues. Germline CDR1 and CDR2: MNHNY and SVGAGI (reference sequence). The chain's CDR3 is CASSPTLLSRETQYF. For the CDR3, the DNA is TGTGCCAGCAGCCCCACCCTTTTATCCAGGGAGACCCAGTACTTC.

V is TRBV7-9 and J is TRBJ2-1, with 9 bases identical to TRBD1. The CDR3 has 17 residues. Germline CDR1 is SEHNR and CDR2 is FQNEAQ (reference sequence). V was clipped by 5 bases and J by 5 bases; unmatched bases: 13. The CDR3 DNA is TGTGCCAGCAGCCCAACGCTGGGACAGGGTGTCAACAATGAGCAGTTCTTC. It translates to CASSPTLGQGVNNEQFF.

This clone was seen just once. This chain uses TRBV18 with TRBJ2-7; TRBD1 aligns across 10 bases. The CDR3 consists of 14 residues. Germline V gene lookup returns CDR1 KGHSH and CDR2 LQKENI. V lost 4 bases, J lost 6 bases, and 6 bases stayed unmatched. The CDR3 bases are TGTGCCAGCTCACAATCCGGGACAGGGGCCGAGCAGTACTTC. Its translation is CASSQSGTGAEQYF.

J is TRBJ1-3 and V is TRBV30; D is undetermined. The CDR3 length is 14 residues. The germline V and J ends were trimmed by 2 bases and 9 bases, with 17 bases remaining between them. Germline V lookup: CDR1 GTSNPN, CDR2 SVGIG (reference sequence). The CDR3 is CAWSSGRSVGTIYF. CDR3 bases: TGTGCCTGGAGTTCAGGTCGCTCTGTGGGCACCATATATTTT.

The rearrangement links TRBV5-5 to TRBJ1-2; 7 nucleotides align to TRBD1. J gave up 3 bases and V 4 bases, and 12 bases lay outside the gene matches. CDR1 and CDR2 from the germline V gene are SGHKS and YYEKEE (reference sequence). This CDR3 has 16 amino acids. CDR3 protein: CASSDQQGSKDYGYTF. CDR3 DNA: TGTGCCAGCAGCGACCAACAGGGGTCAAAAGACTATGGCTACACCTTC.

The rearrangement joins TRBV6-1 to TRBJ2-7; D is perhaps TRBD1 (5 bases). V was clipped by 11 bases and J by 2 bases, with 16 bases between them. Germline CDR1 and CDR2: MNHNS and SASEGT. CDR3 length: 13 residues. The CDR3 protein is CAGTAGNTYEQYF. CDR3 sequence (DNA): TGTGCCGGAACCGCAGGGAACACCTACGAGCAGTACTTC.

The J gene is TRBJ2-5, the V gene TRBV4-1, with 13 bases matching TRBD2. The CDR3 is 15 amino acids. With 1 base clipped from V and 9 bases from J, the junction kept 5 bases outside the gene matches. The germline gives CDR1 MGHRA, CDR2 YSYEKL. The CDR3 spells CASSQADTSGGAQYF. The CDR3 DNA is TGCGCCAGCAGCCAAGCGGATACTAGCGGGGGGGCCCAGTACTTC.

V usage is TRBV10-1 and J usage is TRBJ2-1, with 7 bases matching TRBD2. The V gene end was trimmed by 2 bases and the J gene end by 4 bases; junction bases not matched to a gene: 5. The CDR3 is made up of 15 amino acids. The germline V gene encodes CDR1 WNHNN and CDR2 SYGVQD (reference sequence). Here the CDR3 reads CASSEGASGYNEQFF. CDR3 DNA: TGCGCCAGCAGTGAGGGGGCTAGCGGATACAATGAGCAGTTCTTC.

This clone was found a few times. The chain carries TRBV27 and TRBJ2-7, with 9 nucleotides matching TRBD2. The CDR3 has 18 residues. Trimming took 3 bases from V and 5 from J; bases not matched to a gene: 17. Germline loops: CDR1 MNHEY, CDR2 SMNVEV (reference sequence). Here the CDR3 DNA reads TGTGCCAGCAGTTTGTACCTCGGGCTAGCGGGGAGGGTTGACGAGCAGTACTTC. Translated, it gives CASSLYLGLAGRVDEQYF.

This chain uses TRBV10-3 with TRBJ1-6; 9 bases are shared with TRBD1. From germline, CDR1 is ENHRY and CDR2 SYGVKD. V shed 2 bases, J shed 6 bases, and the junction held 2 bases outside the gene matches. This CDR3 has 15 amino acids. CDR3 coding DNA: TGTGCCATCAGTGAGGGGACAGGGATTAATTCACCCCTCCACTTT. Its protein product is CAISEGTGINSPLHF.

The chain couples TRBV7-3 to TRBJ2-5; 13 bases map to TRBD2. The germline V gene has CDR1 SGHTA and CDR2 FQGTGA. Trimming at V came to 4 bases and at J to 1 base, leaving 3 bases not matched to a gene. The CDR3 loop spans 16 amino acids. The DNA of the CDR3 is TGTGCCAGCAGCTCGGGGACTAGCGGGGTCCAAGAGACCCAGTACTTC. Translating gives CASSSGTSGVQETQYF.

CDR3 nucleotide sequence: TGTGCTAGTGGTTTGGTAGGACAGTATGGCTACACCTTC. Translation gives CASGLVGQYGYTF. This chain connects TRBV12-5 to TRBJ1-2; the D gene is possibly TRBD1 (6 bases). Deletions cut 0 bases from V and 5 bases from J, with 7 bases between. Per the germline V gene, CDR1 is LGHNT and CDR2 is FRNRAP. This CDR3 has 13 amino acids.

V usage is TRBV11-2 and J usage is TRBJ2-1; no reliable D call. The CDR3 is made up of 15 amino acids. Per germline, CDR1 SGHAT and CDR2 FQNNGV. Trimming took off 3 bases at V and 2 bases at J, with 11 bases between the two ends. This CDR3 is CASSFEFPTYNEQFF. The CDR3 DNA follows: TGTGCCAGCAGCTTTGAGTTTCCAACCTACAATGAGCAGTTCTTC. Combining the CDR3 with reference TRBV11-2 and TRBJ2-1 gives the whole variable domain EAGVAQSPRYKIIEKRQSVAFWCNPISGHATLYWYQQILGQGPKLLIQFQNNGVVDDSQLPKDRFSAERLKGVDSTLKIQPAKLEDSAVYLCASSFEFPTYNEQFFGPGTRLTVL.

In this sample, this clone turned up a few times. The V call is TRBV10-3, the J call TRBJ1-2, with D unclear. V shed 2 bases and J shed 3 bases, with 7 bases lying between them. This CDR3 spans 13 amino acids. Germline V CDR1 and CDR2: ENHRY, SYGVKD. The CDR3 loop reads CAISETSDYGYTF. In DNA, the CDR3 is TGTGCCATCAGTGAGACCTCGGACTATGGCTACACCTTC.

For this clone: Its ends do not fully match the called genes, so a read error is possible. CDR3 DNA: TGTGCCAGCAGCTTGTGGTCCAGCGGGGTCCAAGAGGCCCAGTACTTC. Translation gives CASSLWSSGVQEAQYF. The chain recombines TRBV5-6 with TRBJ2-5; 7 bases match TRBD2. In germline, CDR1 is SGHDT, CDR2 YYEEEE. This CDR3 is 16 amino acids long.

The chain carries TRBV6-6 and TRBJ1-5, with a tentative D call TRBD1 (5 bases). CDR1 is MNHNY, CDR2 SVGAGI, per germline (reference sequence). Between the trimmed V and J ends, which lost 8 bases and 0 bases, there was a span of 11 bases. This CDR3 has 14 amino acids. Written as DNA, the CDR3 is TGTGCCAGCCGGGGGGGATTTAGCAATCAGCCCCAGCATTTT. Its protein product is CASRGGFSNQPQHF.

This clone was observed once. The genes are TRBV11-2 and TRBJ1-1; 9 positions match TRBD1. Germline trimming cut 5 bases from V and 0 bases from J; bases unmatched to any gene: 4. Germline CDR1 and CDR2: SGHAT and FQNNGV. The CDR3 totals 15 residues. The CDR3 sequence is CASSTRDRVNTEAFF. CDR3 sequence (DNA): TGTGCCAGCAGCACGCGGGACAGGGTGAACACTGAAGCTTTCTTT.